This record looks at one T cell receptor beta chain sequence and its context. These data originate in a study of T cell responses to AZD1222 COVID-19 vaccine. CDR1 is SQVTM and CDR2 is ANQGSEA in the germline V gene. The CDR3 is made up of 10 amino acids. V lost 6 bases to trimming and J lost 8 bases, with 10 bases between them. The protocol was immunoSEQ multiplex PCR, while the TCRdb copy is restricted to in-frame clones and leaves out a portion. This sample has about 110,000 clones, with approximately 86% found just once. This specimen was peripheral blood, taken on day 0 of AZD1222 vaccination. The rearrangement links TRBV29-1 to TRBJ1-1, with D tentatively TRBD1 (5 bases). The sequence was obtained from an adult in good health. The CDR3 protein is CSVMTVEAFF. Written as DNA, the CDR3 is TGCAGCGTAATGACAGTCGAAGCTTTCTTT.